The T cell receptor beta chain described here comes from a study of PD-1 blockade in mismatch repair-deficient tumors. Clones were read by immunoSEQ multiplex PCR, and TCRdb kept only the in-frame ones, dropping some. The profile shows roughly 120,000 clones, 65% to 80% of them singletons. Trimming cost V 4 bases and J 5 bases; bases outside gene matches: 7. The CDR3 is made up of 14 amino acids. Germline loops: CDR1 SGHVS, CDR2 FNYEAQ. The clonotype originates from an adult with mismatch repair-deficient cancer. Source: peripheral blood, taken around 60 weeks after starting pembrolizumab. The J gene is TRBJ2-5, the V gene TRBV7-6, with TRBD2 matching over 7 bases. The chain's CDR3 is CASSSGLTDETQYF. CDR3 nucleotides: TGTGCCAGCAGCTCGGGACTAACCGATGAGACCCAGTACTTC. Full variable domain (rest looked up from reference TRBV7-6 and TRBJ2-5): GAGVSQSPRYKVTKRGQDVALRCDPISGHVSLYWYRQALGQGPEFLTYFNYEAQQDKSGLPNDRFSAERPEGSISTLTIQRTEQRDSAMYRCASSSGLTDETQYFGPGTRLLVL.